Listed below are T cell receptor beta chains from one sample, sequenced in a study of cytomegalovirus exposure and HLA in healthy donors. Measured with immunoSEQ multiplex PCR; TCRdb has only the in-frame clones, and not every one. The data contain about 140,000 clones, around 88% of them singletons. Material: PBMCs. These receptors all stem from a woman aged 18 to 35 in good health and CMV-seropositive. Each CDR3 is given with its conserved first and last residue. A D gene is named only where the DNA matches it firmly. Where a row states a size, it is once, few, many or the class of an expanded clone; other rows omit it.

>TRBJ2-7|once|TRBD1|TRBV2
TGTGCCAGCAGTCTTAACAGGGGGAAATACGAGCAGTACTTC
CASSLNRGKYEQYF
>TRBJ1-4|-|-|TRBV7-8
TGTGCCAGCAGCCGACAGGTTCCAACTAATGAAAAACTGTTTTTT
CASSRQVPTNEKLFF
>TRBJ1-5|-|-|TRBV15
TGTGCCACCAGCAGGGTCGGGACACAGTCTTTTTATAGCAATCAGCCCCAGCATTTT
CATSRVGTQSFYSNQPQHF
>TRBJ1-2|-|TRBD1|TRBV27
TGTGCCACCAGGGTACAGGGGGGTGGCGGCTACACCTTC
CATRVQGGGGYTF
>TRBJ1-2|once|TRBD1|TRBV19
TGTGCCAGTTCCGGACAGGGCTATGGCTACACCTTC
CASSGQGYGYTF
>TRBJ1-3|-|-|TRBV5-1
TGCGCCAGCAGCGAGGGCTCTGGAAACACCATATATTTT
CASSEGSGNTIYF
>TRBJ1-2|-|TRBD1|TRBV10-3
TGTGCCATCGGAACGACAGGGGACTATGGCTACACCTTC
CAIGTTGDYGYTF
>TRBJ1-1|once|-|TRBV7-8
TGTGCCAGCAGGGGCACAGGGATTCAGGAAGCTTTCTTT
CASRGTGIQEAFF
>TRBJ1-5|-|-|TRBV18
TGTGCCAGCTCACCGGGCCCTATTAGCAATCAGCCCCAGCATTTT
CASSPGPISNQPQHF
>TRBJ1-3|-|TRBD1|TRBV10-2
TGCGCCAGCAGCAGACAGGGCGGAAACACCATATATTTT
CASSRQGGNTIYF
>TRBJ1-1|-|-|TRBV18
TGTGCCAGCTCAGTAGGGGCGAACACTGAAGCTTTCTTT
CASSVGANTEAFF
>TRBJ2-2|-|-|TRBV4-2
TGTGCCAGCAGCCCTGCGTTGGCCAGGGGCGCTAGGACCGGGGAGCTGTTTTTT
CASSPALARGARTGELFF
>TRBJ1-2|-|-|TRBV4-1
TGCGCCAGCAGCCAAGACAGTTTTTATGGCTACACCTTC
CASSQDSFYGYTF
>TRBJ2-5|-|TRBD2|TRBV5-4
TGTGCCAGCAGCTTGGGATTCGGGAGGGCCGAAGAGACCCAGTACTTC
CASSLGFGRAEETQYF
>TRBJ1-1|-|-|TRBV28
TGTGCCAGCAGTTTATTTACAGGGTTTAGAGACACTGAAGCTTTCTTT
CASSLFTGFRDTEAFF
>TRBJ2-3|-|TRBD2|TRBV4-2
TGTGCCAGCAGCTCCCAGCGGGAGGCTAGCACAGATACGCAGTATTTT
CASSSQREASTDTQYF
>TRBJ1-2|few|-|TRBV25-1
TGTGCCAGCAGAGAGATCTATGGCTACACCTTC
CASREIYGYTF
>TRBJ2-3|-|-|TRBV28
TGTGCCAGCAGTTTACTCCAGGGCGATAGCACAGATACGCAGTATTTT
CASSLLQGDSTDTQYF
>TRBJ2-5|-|-|TRBV10-3
TGTGCCATCGGCCTCCAAGAGACCCAGTACTTC
CAIGLQETQYF
>TRBJ2-1|-|TRBD2|TRBV5-1
TGCGCCAGCAGCCCCGCCGGGACTAGCGGGTCGCCAACTTACAATGAGCAGTTCTTC
CASSPAGTSGSPTYNEQFF
>TRBJ2-5|-|TRBD1|TRBV25-1
TGTGCCAGCCGGGAGGACAGGGGGTCGAAGACCCAGTACTTC
CASREDRGSKTQYF
>TRBJ1-6|-|-|TRBV12-2
TGTGCAAGTCGCTTAGTAGAGCCCCGGGAGGCTCTCCACTTT
CASRLVEPREALHF
>TRBJ2-3|-|TRBD2|TRBV11-1
TGTGCCAGCAGCTTGCTAGCGGTACACACAGATACGCAGTATTTT
CASSLLAVHTDTQYF
>TRBJ2-2|once|TRBD2|TRBV27
TGTGCCAGCAGTTTACGGCCGGGACTAGCAATCACCTTGAACACCGGGGAGCTGTTTTTT
CASSLRPGLAITLNTGELFF
>TRBJ2-3|once|-|TRBV9
TGTGCCAGCAGCCCGTCCGGGGTCAGCACAGATACGCAGTATTTT
CASSPSGVSTDTQYF
>TRBJ2-1|-|-|TRBV18
TGTGCCAGCTCACGGGGAGCGAACAATGAGCAGTTCTTC
CASSRGANNEQFF